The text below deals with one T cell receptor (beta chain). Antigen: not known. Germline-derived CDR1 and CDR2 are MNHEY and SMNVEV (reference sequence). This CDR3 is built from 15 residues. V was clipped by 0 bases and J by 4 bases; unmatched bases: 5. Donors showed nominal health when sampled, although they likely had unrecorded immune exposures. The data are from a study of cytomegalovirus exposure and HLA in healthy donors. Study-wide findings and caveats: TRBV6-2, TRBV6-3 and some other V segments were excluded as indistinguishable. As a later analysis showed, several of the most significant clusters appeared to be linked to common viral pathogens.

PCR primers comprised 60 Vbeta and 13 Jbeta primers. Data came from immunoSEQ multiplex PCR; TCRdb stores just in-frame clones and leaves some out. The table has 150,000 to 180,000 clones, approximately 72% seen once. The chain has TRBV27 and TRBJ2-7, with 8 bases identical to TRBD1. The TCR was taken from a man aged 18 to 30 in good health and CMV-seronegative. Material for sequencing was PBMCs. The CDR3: CASSLSGRGLYEQYF. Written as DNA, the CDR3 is TGTGCCAGCAGTTTATCAGGCAGGGGGCTATACGAGCAGTACTTC.